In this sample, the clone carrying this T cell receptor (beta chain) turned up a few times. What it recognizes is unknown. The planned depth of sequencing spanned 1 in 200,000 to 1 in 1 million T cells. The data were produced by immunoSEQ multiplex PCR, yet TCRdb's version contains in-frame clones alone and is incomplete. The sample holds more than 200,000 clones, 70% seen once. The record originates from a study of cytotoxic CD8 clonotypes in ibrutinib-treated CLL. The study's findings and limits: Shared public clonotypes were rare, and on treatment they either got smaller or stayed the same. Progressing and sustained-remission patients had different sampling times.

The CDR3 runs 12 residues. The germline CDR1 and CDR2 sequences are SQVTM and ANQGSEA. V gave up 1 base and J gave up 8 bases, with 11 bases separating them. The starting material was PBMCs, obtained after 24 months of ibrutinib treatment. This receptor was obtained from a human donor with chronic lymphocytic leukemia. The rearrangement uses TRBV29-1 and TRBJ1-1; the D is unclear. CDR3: CSVEGPLSEAFF. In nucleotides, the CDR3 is TGCAGCGTTGAAGGGCCACTCTCGGAAGCTTTCTTT. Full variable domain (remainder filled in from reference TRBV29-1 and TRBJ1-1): SAVISQKPSRDICQRGTSLTIQCQVDSQVTMMFWYRQQPGQSLTLIATANQGSEATYESGFVIDKFPISRPNLTFSTLTVSNMSPEDSSIYLCSVEGPLSEAFFGQGTRLTVV.